What follows are 22 T cell receptor beta chains derived from one specimen sequenced in a study of T cells expressing NK-cell markers. TCRdb reanalyzed the 5' RACE reads, giving one entry per CDR3 protein sequence and no DNA. The sample table includes about 430,000 distinct CDR3 sequences. The sample consisted of blood T cells: a sorted CD56 or NKG2C T cell subset, CD4+ or CD8+ T cells, or bulk PBMC T cells (not recorded which). The receptor source for this set is a woman aged 45-65 years in good health.

The rearrangement joins TRBV20-1 to TRBJ2-1; TCRdb selects TRBD1, and the lack of DNA leaves this call unchecked. Germline V gene lookup returns CDR1 DFQATT and CDR2 SNEGSKA (reference sequence). CDR3 length equals 13 residues. The CDR3 reads CSAPVGLPMKQFF.

The gene calls are TRBV28 and TRBJ2-2; TCRdb picks TRBD2, but there is no DNA to check that call. Germline CDR1 is MDHEN and CDR2 is SYDVKM. The CDR3 runs to 15 residues. This CDR3 is CASSLALAGGRELFF.

This CDR3 is CASSLQGGGNTEAFF. The V and J genes are TRBV5-1 and TRBJ1-1; TCRdb reports TRBD1, a call that lacks DNA to check it against. Germline-derived CDR1 and CDR2 are SGHRS and YFSETQ. The CDR3 spans 15 residues.

The CDR3 region is CATSRSFRGRGNIQYF. This chain uses TRBV15 with TRBJ2-4; TCRdb proposes TRBD1, but this gene call is untestable without DNA. From germline, CDR1 is LNHNV and CDR2 YYDKDF (reference sequence). The length of the CDR3 is 16 residues.

The chain has TRBV27 and TRBJ1-3; TCRdb calls TRBD1, which cannot be checked without DNA. Germline loops: CDR1 MNHEY, CDR2 SMNVEV (reference sequence). The CDR3 extends over 15 amino acids. CDR3: CASSLSTGVGNTIYF.

This chain connects TRBV5-1 to TRBJ2-2; the TRBD2 assignment by TCRdb is unverifiable without DNA. Germline V gene lookup returns CDR1 SGHRS and CDR2 YFSETQ. This CDR3 region has 15 residues. CDR3 sequence: CASSLDRTSAGELFF.

V usage is TRBV20-1 and J usage is TRBJ2-3; TCRdb indicates TRBD2, and absent DNA this call remains unverified. Germline CDR1 reads DFQATT; CDR2 reads SNEGSKA (reference sequence). This CDR3 contains 15 residues. CDR3 sequence: CSADMRELSTDTQYF.

The rearrangement uses TRBV9 and TRBJ1-3; TCRdb picks TRBD1, but there is no DNA to check that call. This CDR3 region has 15 residues. Germline V gene sequence: CDR1 SGDLS, CDR2 YYNGEE. The CDR3 loop reads CASSPGQLSGNTIYF.

This chain links TRBV20-1 with TRBJ2-3; TCRdb proposes TRBD2, but this gene call is untestable without DNA. CDR3 length equals 15 residues. Germline V gives CDR1 DFQATT, CDR2 SNEGSKA (reference sequence). The CDR3 here is CSASLPGLGHLSQYF.

The V call is TRBV6-6, the J call TRBJ2-4; TCRdb proposes TRBD2, but this gene call is untestable without DNA. CDR1 is MNHNY and CDR2 is SVGAGI in the germline V gene (reference sequence). This CDR3 is built from 18 residues. Here the CDR3 reads CASSARQGTSGRALIQYF.

The chain combines TRBV7-2 with TRBJ1-1. The CDR3 sequence is 15 residues long. The germline V gene has CDR1 SGHTA and CDR2 FQGNSA. CDR3 in amino acids: CASSPVQGLNTEAFF.

The rearrangement uses TRBV25-1 and TRBJ2-1; TCRdb outputs TRBD1, but without DNA this stays unchecked. Per germline, CDR1 MGHDK and CDR2 SYGVNS. The CDR3 is made up of 16 amino acids. The CDR3 loop is CASSVRTGKSYNEQFF. The whole variable domain, filled in from reference TRBV25-1 and TRBJ2-1, reads EADIYQTPRYLVIGTGKKITLECSQTMGHDKMYWYQQDPGMELHLIHYSYGVNSTEKGDLSSESTVSRIRTEHFPLTLESARPSHTSQYLCASSVRTGKSYNEQFFGPGTRLTVL.

This chain uses TRBV6-4 with TRBJ2-1; checking the TCRdb D call of TRBD1 is not possible without DNA. CDR3 size: 15 residues. Germline CDR1 reads MRHNA; CDR2 reads SNTAGT. The CDR3 sequence: CASARDQVFSNEQFF.

The chain is built from TRBV27 and TRBJ1-2; without DNA, the TCRdb call of TRBD1 cannot be checked. Germline assignment: CDR1 MNHEY and CDR2 SMNVEV (reference sequence). This CDR3 comprises 13 residues. CDR3 region: CASSNTGTAGYTF.

V usage is TRBV29-1 and J usage is TRBJ2-5; TCRdb selects TRBD2, and the lack of DNA leaves this call unchecked. The CDR3 covers 12 residues. Germline V gene sequence: CDR1 SQVTM, CDR2 ANQGSEA. CDR3 protein: CSVGGGWETQYF.

The chain has TRBV7-9 and TRBJ1-6. Germline CDR1 SEHNR, CDR2 FQNEAQ (reference sequence). This CDR3 has 14 residues. CDR3 residues: CASSLVGEDGPLHF.

The genes are TRBV3-1 and TRBJ2-1; TCRdb gives TRBD2 as the D gene, but with no DNA this cannot be confirmed. This CDR3 spans 17 amino acids. The germline gives CDR1 LGHDT, CDR2 YNNKEL (reference sequence). The CDR3 here is CASSQVLGTSSYNEQFF.

The chain combines TRBV6-5 with TRBJ1-1. This CDR3 comprises 15 residues. Germline V CDR1 and CDR2: MNHEY, SVGAGI. The CDR3 here is CASSYLPRITGEAFF.

This chain links TRBV25-1 with TRBJ1-1; TCRdb designates TRBD1, a call that cannot be tested without DNA. The germline gives CDR1 MGHDK, CDR2 SYGVNS. The CDR3 sequence is 15 residues long. The CDR3 loop is CASSAAPGRGAEAFF.

The J gene is TRBJ2-3, the V gene TRBV14. Germline loops: CDR1 SGHDN, CDR2 FVKESK. This CDR3 is 13 amino acids long. CDR3 residues: CASSHAATDTQYF.

The rearrangement uses TRBV27 and TRBJ2-2; TCRdb picks TRBD1, but there is no DNA to check that call. This CDR3 region has 14 residues. Germline assignment: CDR1 MNHEY and CDR2 SMNVEV (reference sequence). CDR3 in amino acids: CASSPVFQGGELFF.

The CDR3 protein is CAISEGTVYNSPLHF. J is TRBJ1-6 and V is TRBV10-3; the TRBD1 assignment by TCRdb is unverifiable without DNA. CDR1 and CDR2 from the germline V gene are ENHRY and SYGVKD. CDR3 size: 15 residues.